One T cell receptor beta chain is described in this entry. Its antigen is currently unknown. Investigators spread the genomic DNA of each subset evenly over several immunoSEQ plates. When replicate PCRs were run on sorted subsets, they used about 220 ng DNA, 30,000 to 35,000 T cell genomes. Assay used: immunoSEQ multiplex PCR; TCRdb lists only in-frame clones, some missing. Of more than 2 million clones listed, 85% to 95% are singletons. This CDR3 has 16 amino acids. Germline V gives CDR1 MNHEY, CDR2 SVGAGI. V was pared by 0 bases and J by 0 bases, with 8 bases between. The source of the sample is a study of shared clonotypes between healthy human individuals. Study-wide results and caveats: Naive CD4 clonotypes overlapped across a handful of donors at roughly 4.5%.

CD45RO-negative cells were positively selected for CCR7, leaving out terminally differentiated effector memory CD45RA+ cells. The chain is built from TRBV6-5 and TRBJ2-2; D is uncertain. Sequencing was done on a sample of naive CD8+ T cells sorted from blood. The origin of this receptor is a man aged 18 to 29 in good health. The CDR3: CASSYSADANTGELFF. DNA for the CDR3: TGTGCCAGCAGTTACTCGGCGGACGCGAACACCGGGGAGCTGTTTTTT.